These 5 T cell receptor beta chains came from one sample sequenced in a study of T cells in Graves' hyperthyroidism and ophthalmopathy. TCR beta CDR3 regions were amplified from RNA transcripts. First-round RT-PCR targeting the TCR CDR3 was performed with the HTBI primer set. Via MiXCR, TCRdb re-called the multiplex PCR reads, giving one row per CDR3 protein. The sample records around 500,000 distinct CDR3 sequences, around 16% being singletons. Sequencing used blood. These receptors originate from a young woman with Graves' ophthalmopathy.

This clonotype has a count of ten or more. The CDR3 region is CAWSRTIGYTF. The CDR3, as DNA: TGTGCCTGGTCCAGGACGATTGGCTACACCTTC. The genes are TRBV30 and TRBJ1-2; D is unresolved. The CDR3 is 11 residues long. Germline CDR1 and CDR2: GTSNPN and SVGIG (reference sequence). V gave up 5 bases and J gave up 7 bases, with 11 bases separating them. The whole variable domain, remainder taken from reference TRBV30 and TRBJ1-2, is SQTIHQWPATLVQPVGSPLSLECTVEGTSNPNLYWYRQAAGRGLQLLFYSVGIGQISSEVPQNLSASRPQDRQFILSSKKLLLSDSGFYLCAWSRTIGYTFGSGTRLTVV.

This clonotype was counted many times. As DNA, the CDR3 is TGTGCCAGCAAGGGCAGGGGCTACGAGCAGTACTTC. It codes for CASKGRGYEQYF. This chain uses TRBV7-2 with TRBJ2-7, with D tentatively TRBD1 (6 bases). The CDR3 loop spans 12 amino acids. Trimming removed 7 bases at V and 3 bases at J, with 10 bases between. Per the germline V gene, CDR1 is SGHTA and CDR2 is FQGNSA.

This clonotype was counted many times. The gene calls are TRBV11-1 and TRBJ2-1, with D perhaps TRBD2 (6 bases). Looked up from germline, CDR1 is SGHAT and CDR2 is FQDESV (reference sequence). Trimming shortened V by 4 bases and J by 4 bases, and 8 bases separated the two germline ends. CDR3 length: 13 amino acids. The CDR3 sequence is CASSSGEYNEQFF. The DNA of the CDR3 is TGTGCCAGCAGCTCGGGAGAATACAATGAGCAGTTCTTC. The complete variable domain, with remaining parts taken from reference TRBV11-1 and TRBJ2-1, reads EAEVAQSPRYKITEKSQAVAFWCDPISGHATLYWYRQILGQGPELLVQFQDESVVDDSQLPKDRFSAERLKGVDSTLKIQPAELGDSAMYLCASSSGEYNEQFFGPGTRLTVL.

At least ten counts were recorded for this clonotype. This sequence joins TRBV20-1 and TRBJ1-1, with D possibly TRBD1 on 5 matching bases. The CDR3 covers 12 residues. Germline lookup yields CDR1 DFQATT and CDR2 SNEGSKA (reference sequence). Trimming cost V 6 bases and J 0 bases, with 8 bases left between them. The CDR3 is CSASGMNTEAFF. The CDR3 region has the DNA TGCAGTGCCTCAGGGATGAACACTGAAGCTTTCTTT.

In its sample, this clonotype was seen a few times. The chain links TRBV3-2 to TRBJ1-5; the table's D call, TRBD1, was not checked against the DNA. TRBV3-2 has pseudogene status. The CDR3 is made up of 17 amino acids. CDR3 amino acids: CASSQGGAANSNQPQHF. The CDR3 coding sequence is TGTGCCAGCAGCCAAGGGGGGGCAGCGAATAGCAATCAGCCCCAGCATTTT.